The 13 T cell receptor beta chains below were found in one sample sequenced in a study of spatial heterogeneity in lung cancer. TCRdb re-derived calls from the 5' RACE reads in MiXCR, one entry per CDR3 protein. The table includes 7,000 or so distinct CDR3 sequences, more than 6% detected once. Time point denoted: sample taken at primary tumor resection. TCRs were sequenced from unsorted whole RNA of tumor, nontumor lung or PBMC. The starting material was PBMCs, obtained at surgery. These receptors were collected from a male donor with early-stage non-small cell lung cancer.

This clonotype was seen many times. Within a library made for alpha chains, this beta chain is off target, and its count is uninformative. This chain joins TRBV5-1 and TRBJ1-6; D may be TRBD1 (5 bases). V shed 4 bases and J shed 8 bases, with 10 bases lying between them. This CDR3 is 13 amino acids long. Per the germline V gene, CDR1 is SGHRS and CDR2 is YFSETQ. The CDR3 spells CASSPDTYSPLHF. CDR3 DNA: TGCGCCAGCAGCCCGGACACCTATTCACCCCTCCACTTT.

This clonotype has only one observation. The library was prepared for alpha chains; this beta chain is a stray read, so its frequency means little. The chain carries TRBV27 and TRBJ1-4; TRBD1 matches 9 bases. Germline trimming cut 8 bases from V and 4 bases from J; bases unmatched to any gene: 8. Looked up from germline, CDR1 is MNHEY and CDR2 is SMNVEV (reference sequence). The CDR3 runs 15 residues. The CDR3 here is CASHKGTGSNEKLFF. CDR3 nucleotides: TGTGCCAGCCATAAAGGGACAGGGAGTAATGAAAAACTGTTTTTT.

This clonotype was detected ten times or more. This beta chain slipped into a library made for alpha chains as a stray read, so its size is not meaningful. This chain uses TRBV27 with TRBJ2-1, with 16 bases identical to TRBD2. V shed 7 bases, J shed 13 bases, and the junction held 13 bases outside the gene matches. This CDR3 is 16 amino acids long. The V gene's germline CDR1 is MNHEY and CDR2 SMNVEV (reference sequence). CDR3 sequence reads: CASTFTGTSGGASQFF. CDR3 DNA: TGTGCCAGCACCTTCACCGGGACTAGCGGGGGGGCTTCTCAGTTCTTC.

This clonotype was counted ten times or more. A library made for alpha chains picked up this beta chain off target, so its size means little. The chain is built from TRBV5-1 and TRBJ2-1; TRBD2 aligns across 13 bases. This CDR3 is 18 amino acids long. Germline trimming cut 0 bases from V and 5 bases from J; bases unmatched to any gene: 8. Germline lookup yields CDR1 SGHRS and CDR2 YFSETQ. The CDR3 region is CASSLAWTGLAGNNEQFF. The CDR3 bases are TGCGCCAGCAGCTTGGCCTGGACGGGACTAGCGGGGAACAATGAGCAGTTCTTC.

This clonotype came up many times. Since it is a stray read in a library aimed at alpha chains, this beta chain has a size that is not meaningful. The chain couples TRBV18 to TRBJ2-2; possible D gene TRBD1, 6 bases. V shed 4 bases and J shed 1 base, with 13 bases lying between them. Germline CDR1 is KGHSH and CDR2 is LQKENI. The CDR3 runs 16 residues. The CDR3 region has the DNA TGTGCCAGCTCACTAACAGGGCTCCAGAACACCGGGGAGCTGTTTTTT. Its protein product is CASSLTGLQNTGELFF.

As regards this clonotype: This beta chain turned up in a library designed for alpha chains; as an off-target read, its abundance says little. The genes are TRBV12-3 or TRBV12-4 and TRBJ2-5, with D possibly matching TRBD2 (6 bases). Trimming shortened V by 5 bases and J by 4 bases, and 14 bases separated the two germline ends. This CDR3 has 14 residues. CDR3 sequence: CASSHPQGGETQYF. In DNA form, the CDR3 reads TGTGCCAGCAGTCACCCCCAGGGAGGAGAGACCCAGTACTTC.

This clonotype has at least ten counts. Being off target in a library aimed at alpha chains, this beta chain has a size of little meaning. The CDR3, as DNA: TGTGCCAGCAGCCTATCCTCGAACACTGAAGCTTTCTTT. Its translation: CASSLSSNTEAFF. The chain recombines TRBV11-1 with TRBJ1-1; D unclear. Germline CDR1 is SGHAT and CDR2 is FQDESV (reference sequence). V gave up 5 bases and J gave up 1 base, with 8 bases separating them. The CDR3 runs 13 residues. Variable domain in full (rest from reference TRBV11-1 and TRBJ1-1): EAEVAQSPRYKITEKSQAVAFWCDPISGHATLYWYRQILGQGPELLVQFQDESVVDDSQLPKDRFSAERLKGVDSTLKIQPAELGDSAMYLCASSLSSNTEAFFGQGTRLTVV.

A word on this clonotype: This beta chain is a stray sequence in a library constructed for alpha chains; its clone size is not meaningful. Here the CDR3 DNA reads TGTGCCAGCAGCCCGGGGGGAAGGCAGTATTTT. Its translation is CASSPGGRQYF. V gene TRBV12-3 or TRBV12-4 combines with J gene TRBJ2-3, with 7 positions matching TRBD2. The CDR3 has 11 amino acids. J gave up 11 bases and V 6 bases, and 5 bases lay outside the gene matches.

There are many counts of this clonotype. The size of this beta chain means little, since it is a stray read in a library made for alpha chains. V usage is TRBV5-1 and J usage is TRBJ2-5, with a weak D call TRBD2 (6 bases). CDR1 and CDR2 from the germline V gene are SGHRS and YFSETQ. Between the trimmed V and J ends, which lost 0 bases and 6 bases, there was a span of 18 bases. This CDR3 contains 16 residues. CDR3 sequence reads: CASSLAFQGAGQTQYF. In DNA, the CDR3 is TGCGCCAGCAGCTTGGCATTTCAGGGTGCGGGACAGACCCAGTACTTC.

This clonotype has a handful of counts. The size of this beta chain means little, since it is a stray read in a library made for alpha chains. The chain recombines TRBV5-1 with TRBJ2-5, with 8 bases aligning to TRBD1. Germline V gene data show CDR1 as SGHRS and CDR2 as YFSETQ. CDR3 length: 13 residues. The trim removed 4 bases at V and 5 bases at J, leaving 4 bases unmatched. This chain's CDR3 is CASSIRQGETQYF. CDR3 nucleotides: TGCGCCAGCAGCATCCGACAGGGGGAGACCCAGTACTTC.

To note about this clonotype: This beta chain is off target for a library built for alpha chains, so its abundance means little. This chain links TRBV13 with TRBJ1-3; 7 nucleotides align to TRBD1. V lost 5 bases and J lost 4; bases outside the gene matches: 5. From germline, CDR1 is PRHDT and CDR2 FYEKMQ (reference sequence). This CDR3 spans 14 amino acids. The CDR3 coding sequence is TGTGCCAGCAGCCGTCCCAGGGGGGGAAACACCATATATTTT. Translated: CASSRPRGGNTIYF.

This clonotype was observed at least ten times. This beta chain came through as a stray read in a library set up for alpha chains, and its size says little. In DNA, the CDR3 is TGTGCCAGCAGTGGAAGACTAGCGGGGGGCCGCCGCGAGCAGTACGTC. The encoded protein is CASSGRLAGGRREQYV. The chain links TRBV6-1 to TRBJ2-7, with TRBD2 matching 13 bases. The CDR3 extends over 16 amino acids. Per the germline V gene, CDR1 is MNHNS and CDR2 is SASEGT. V lost 4 bases and J lost 6; bases outside the gene matches: 9.

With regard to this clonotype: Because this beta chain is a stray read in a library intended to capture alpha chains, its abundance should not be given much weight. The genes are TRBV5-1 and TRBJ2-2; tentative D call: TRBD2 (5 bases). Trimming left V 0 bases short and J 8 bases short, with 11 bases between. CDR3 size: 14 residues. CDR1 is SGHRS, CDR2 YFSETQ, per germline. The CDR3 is CASSLVGEEGELFF. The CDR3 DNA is TGCGCCAGCAGCTTGGTCGGGGAAGAGGGGGAGCTGTTTTTT.